This T cell receptor beta chain emerged from a study of shared clonotypes between healthy human individuals. Looking at the study overall: Per donor, CD8 memory used one plate, CD8 naive used two, CD4 memory used three and CD4 naive used three. Overall study results and limits: Among non-shared clonotypes, generation probabilities were lower than among those shared by all four donors. For naive CD4 cells, roughly 5% of clonotypes were shared across a handful of donors.

About 33,000 T cell genomes (around 190 ng DNA) went into each sorted-subset replicate. The data were produced by immunoSEQ multiplex PCR, yet TCRdb's version contains in-frame clones alone and is incomplete. The sample holds some 680,000 clones; around 73% are singletons and the top ten take about 1.8%. This clone has a handful of counts. Its target is not known. V was trimmed by 1 base and J by 6 bases, leaving 15 bases between them. The CDR3 has 15 amino acids. Germline-derived CDR1 and CDR2 are MNHEY and SVGAGI. This chain joins TRBV6-5 and TRBJ1-1, with D unclear. Material: memory CD4+ T cells sorted from blood. Subset: CD45RA-negative fraction. The sequence was obtained from a woman aged 25 to 39 in good health. CDR3 in amino acids: CASSYFRSGGAEAFF. CDR3 DNA sequence: TGTGCCAGCAGTTACTTTAGGTCTGGTGGCGCTGAAGCTTTCTTT.